This T cell receptor (beta chain) was captured by sequencing in a study of T cells in Graves' hyperthyroidism and ophthalmopathy. The V end was cut by 3 bases, the J end by 5 bases, with 10 bases between. The CDR3 sequence is 13 residues long. RNA transcripts gave rise to amplified TCR beta CDR3 regions. RT-PCR in the first round (using the HTBI primer set) targeted the TCR CDR3. TCRdb used MiXCR to reprocess the multiplex PCR reads, holding one entry per CDR3 protein. The sample has around 520,000 distinct CDR3 sequences; around a quarter are singletons. Whole-study results and caveats: From stable hyperthyroidism, ophthalmopathy was set apart by a 13 V-J model.

About this clonotype: The antigen remains undetermined.

This chain joins TRBV12-3 or TRBV12-4 and TRBJ2-5; D is unclear. Sequenced input: blood. This sequence originates from a woman between 25 and 40 years old with Graves' ophthalmopathy. CDR3 DNA sequence: TGTGCCAGCAGTTTGGGATCCGCGGAGACCCAGTACTTC. Translation: CASSLGSAETQYF.